The 15 T cell receptor beta chains below were found in one sample sequenced in a study of beta chain features in type 1 diabetes listed by TCRdb under 2018. Libraries were built with the immunoSEQ multiplex PCR assay. The entire isolated RNA was reverse transcribed using the High Capacity cDNA Reverse Transcription Kit, and thus expressed TCRB transcripts were sequenced. As stored in TCRdb, this immuneACCESS dataset retains in-frame rearrangements with V and J assigned. A fraction of the clones does not appear; measured against another copy, unresolved V genes explain less than half of the discrepancy, and the remainder lacks a known reason. This sample holds around 280,000 clones; about 7.8% were observed only once. The biggest ten clones account for more than 0.9% of the sample. The material sequenced was central memory CD4+ T cells from blood. These TCRs come from a woman under 30 in good health.

This rearrangement joins TRBV5-1 to TRBJ2-1, with 9 positions matching TRBD2. Per the germline V gene, CDR1 is SGHRS and CDR2 is YFSETQ. The CDR3 has 15 amino acids. Trimming at V came to 0 bases and at J to 5 bases, leaving 3 bases not matched to a gene. DNA of the CDR3: TGCGCCAGCAGCTTGGGCGGGAGGGCCGACAATGAGCAGTTCTTC. Encoded protein: CASSLGGRADNEQFF.

V and J are TRBV19 and TRBJ2-3; no clear D gene. V shed 1 base and J shed 3 bases, with 11 bases lying between them. There are 15 residues in the CDR3. In germline, CDR1 is LNHDA, CDR2 SQIVND (reference sequence). The CDR3 bases are TGTGCCAGTAGTATAGGTCCCACTGGAACAGATACGCAGTATTTT. Its translation is CASSIGPTGTDTQYF.

This clone has more than one count but fewer than ten. The rearrangement joins TRBV5-1 to TRBJ2-5; TRBD1 matches at 11 bases. The CDR3 loop spans 15 amino acids. Germline V gives CDR1 SGHRS, CDR2 YFSETQ. The V segment lost 4 bases and the J segment 1 base; nucleotides outside the gene matches: 3. CDR3: CASSGQGAVQETQYF. DNA for the CDR3: TGCGCCAGCAGCGGACAGGGGGCGGTCCAAGAGACCCAGTACTTC.

J is TRBJ2-2 and V is TRBV7-2, with 7 nucleotides matching TRBD1. The CDR3 consists of 16 residues. The V and J ends lost 3 bases and 7 bases, in that order; junction bases with no gene match: 11. The V gene's germline CDR1 is SGHTA and CDR2 FQGNSA. This CDR3 reads CASSFRPTGNGGELFF. The CDR3 DNA follows: TGTGCCAGCAGCTTTAGGCCGACAGGGAATGGCGGGGAGCTGTTTTTT.

The rearrangement links TRBV10-3 to TRBJ2-7; D is undetermined. Trimming removed 0 bases at V and 3 bases at J, with 9 bases between. Germline loops: CDR1 ENHRY, CDR2 SYGVKD. This CDR3 is 14 amino acids long. CDR3 in amino acids: CAISESTLGYEQYV. For the CDR3, the DNA is TGTGCCATCAGTGAGTCGACTCTGGGCTACGAGCAGTACGTC.

This clone showed up many times. The V and J genes are TRBV28 and TRBJ2-1; the D gene is possibly TRBD2 (6 bases). The CDR3 consists of 14 residues. Trimming left V 7 bases short and J 7 bases short, with 17 bases between. From germline, CDR1 is MDHEN and CDR2 SYDVKM. CDR3 region: CASTLRGRTNEQFF. In DNA, the CDR3 is TGTGCCAGCACCCTACGGGGGAGAACGAATGAGCAGTTCTTC.

This clone was counted between two and nine times. CDR3 protein: CASSQEGDRDRTF. DNA for the CDR3: TGTGCCAGCAGCCAAGAGGGCGACAGGGACCGGACCTTC. The chain recombines TRBV4-2 with TRBJ1-2; 7 nucleotides align to TRBD1. Germline-derived CDR1 and CDR2 are LGHNA and YNFKEQ. The CDR3 extends over 13 amino acids. Losses at the gene ends were 0 bases for V and 14 bases for J; bases not matched to a gene: 9.

At least ten counts were recorded for this clone. The chain has TRBV6-5 and TRBJ2-7; perhaps D is TRBD1 or TRBD2 (7 bases each). V lost 6 bases and J 1 base, leaving 16 bases between the germline ends. Germline V gene lookup returns CDR1 MNHEY and CDR2 SVGAGI. The CDR3 contains 15 residues. The CDR3 DNA sequence: TGTGCCAGCAGCGCCAGGGGGGAGGGTTCCTACGAGCAGTACTTC. It codes for CASSARGEGSYEQYF.

This clone was seen only a few times. This chain uses TRBV30 with TRBJ1-5; 8 bases match TRBD1. The J segment lost 6 bases and the V segment lost 5 bases, leaving 6 bases of the junction unmatched. The CDR3 has 13 residues. The germline V gene encodes CDR1 GTSNPN and CDR2 SVGIG (reference sequence). CDR3 sequence (DNA): TGTGCCTGGGGACAGGGACACACTCAGCCCCAGCATTTT. Protein sequence: CAWGQGHTQPQHF.

J is TRBJ1-2 and V is TRBV15; tentative D call: TRBD1 (5 bases). The CDR3 spans 12 residues. The germline gives CDR1 LNHNV, CDR2 YYDKDF (reference sequence). V was shortened by 6 bases and J by 4 bases, with 9 bases between the two germline ends. CDR3 nucleotides: TGTGCCACCAGTCAAGACAGCTATGGCTACACCTTC. This sequence encodes CATSQDSYGYTF.

The chain recombines TRBV2 with TRBJ1-4; TRBD1 is a possible D gene (6 bases). Trimming pared 7 bases from V and 7 bases from J, leaving 13 bases between. Per the germline V gene, CDR1 is SNHLY and CDR2 is FYNNEI. The CDR3 loop spans 13 amino acids. The CDR3 loop is CASIRGRGEKLFF. The CDR3 nucleotides are TGTGCCAGCATCAGGGGCCGGGGTGAAAAACTGTTTTTT.

The rearrangement links TRBV5-6 to TRBJ1-1; D call uncertain. Between the trimmed V and J ends, which lost 0 bases and 2 bases, there was a span of 8 bases. In germline, CDR1 is SGHDT, CDR2 YYEEEE. CDR3 length equals 14 residues. CDR3 DNA sequence: TGTGCCAGCAGCTTGGAGATGAGCAACACTGAAGCTTTCTTT. It codes for CASSLEMSNTEAFF.

This clone has a handful of counts. V gene TRBV5-4 combines with J gene TRBJ2-2; D remains unclear. The CDR3 sequence is 16 residues long. The V end was cut by 0 bases, the J end by 4 bases, with 13 bases between. Per the germline V gene, CDR1 is SGHNT and CDR2 is YYREEE (reference sequence). The CDR3 sequence is CASSLEPNPTTGELFF. The CDR3 DNA follows: TGTGCCAGCAGCTTGGAACCCAACCCGACCACCGGGGAGCTGTTTTTT.

This clone was counted only a few times. The CDR3 coding sequence is TGTGCCAGCAGCTCCAGAACCGGGGAGCTGTTTTTT. Translating it yields CASSSRTGELFF. The J gene is TRBJ2-2, the V gene TRBV7-2, with D unclear. V was trimmed by 4 bases and J by 5 bases, leaving 5 bases between them. The CDR3 runs 12 residues. Germline CDR1 reads SGHTA; CDR2 reads FQGNSA.

Note on this clone: An end of the junction differs from the germline gene, which may be a read error. The chain uses TRBV7-7 and TRBJ2-3; 9 nucleotides agree with TRBD2. The CDR3 sequence is 15 residues long. Germline V CDR1 and CDR2: SSHAT, FNYEAQ (reference sequence). The CDR3 coding sequence is TGTGCTAGCAGCCCCTTAGCGGGAGTCGCAGATACGCAGTATTTT. Encoded protein: CASSPLAGVADTQYF.